This T cell receptor (beta chain) was documented in a study of blood T cell repertoires in COVID-19. Whole-study context: Spain, Italy and the United States supplied samples that represented acute and convalescent COVID-19. T cells, B-cell-depleted T cells, or PBMCs supplied cDNA or gDNA.

The ends lost 6 bases at V and 7 bases at J; junction bases unmatched: 11. The CDR3 extends over 15 amino acids. Germline-derived CDR1 and CDR2 are MDHEN and SYDVKM. Here immunoSEQ multiplex PCR was the method, and the copy in TCRdb shows in-frame clones only, minus some. The table records around 130,000 clones, 70% to 90% of them present only once. The sequence derives from a man aged 60 to 69 with acute or convalescent COVID-19. The sample was peripheral blood. J is TRBJ2-3 and V is TRBV28; 9 positions agree with TRBD2. CDR3 bases: TGTGCCAGCAGCTTTAGCGGGAGAAGAGGGAATACGCAGTATTTT. Translation: CASSFSGRRGNTQYF.